Described below is a single T cell receptor beta chain sequence and its context. This record belongs to a study of cytomegalovirus exposure and HLA in healthy donors. PCR used 60 Vbeta primers and 13 Jbeta primers. Generated by immunoSEQ multiplex PCR, the TCRdb table keeps only in-frame clones and is missing some. The sample records 150,000 to 180,000 clones, 70% to 80% being singletons. The sample taken for sequencing was PBMCs. This receptor was identified in a woman aged 40 to 50 in good health and CMV-seronegative.

CDR3 DNA: TGTGCCAGCAGCTTGAGGAGACCGGTGGGACAGGAAGTCTACGAGCAGTACTTC. It is translated as CASSLRRPVGQEVYEQYF. The rearrangement uses TRBV5-6 and TRBJ2-7; 8 nucleotides agree with TRBD1. V lost 1 base and J lost 3; bases outside the gene matches: 15. Germline V gives CDR1 SGHDT, CDR2 YYEEEE. The length of the CDR3 is 18 residues.